This T cell receptor beta chain is drawn from a study of PD-L1 blockade in urothelial cancer. Overall study: The number of prior chemotherapy regimens per patient was 0 to 3. Typically, measured as a median, blood samples had 130,000 to 150,000 T cells.

This clone came up once. Time point denoted: peripheral blood 6 weeks after treatment start. Sample contribution per patient ranged from 1 to 8, covering pretreatment and on-treatment. Clones were read by immunoSEQ multiplex PCR, and TCRdb kept only the in-frame ones, dropping some. The table includes about 30,000 clones, 79% detected once. With V trimmed by 6 bases and J by 3 bases, 8 bases remained unmatched. Germline loops: CDR1 KGHSH, CDR2 LQKENI. The CDR3 is made up of 14 amino acids. Specimen: PBMCs, collected around atezolizumab (anti-PD-L1) treatment. The TCR was taken from a man aged 70-80 years with urothelial cancer. The gene calls are TRBV18 and TRBJ2-7; 7 bases are a match to TRBD1. The CDR3 nucleotides are TGTGCCAGCTCCCTGGTTGGGACAGACTACGAGCAGTACTTC. Translation gives CASSLVGTDYEQYF. The full variable domain, rest sourced from reference TRBV18 and TRBJ2-7, is NAGVMQNPRHLVRRRGQEARLRCSPMKGHSHVYWYRQLPEEGLKFMVYLQKENIIDESGMPKERFSAEFPKEGPSILRIQQVVRGDSAAYFCASSLVGTDYEQYFGPGTRLTVT.